This TCR beta chain was sequenced for a study of cytomegalovirus exposure and HLA in healthy donors. Study-wide findings and caveats: A few of the chains that were CMV-associated were confirmed in vitro to be specific for CMV antigens. For most TCR sequences rarity was the rule, although some public TCRs occurred in many donors. A missense variant in DCLRE1C was later tied to TCR beta V- and J-gene trimming.

The CDR3 sequence is 15 residues long. CDR1 is MDHEN, CDR2 SYDVKM, per germline. Trimming removed 6 bases at V and 3 bases at J, with 15 bases between. Primers: 60 Vbeta forward and 13 Jbeta reverse. The assay was immunoSEQ multiplex PCR, and TCRdb's table has in-frame clones only and misses some. This sample's table has some 84,000 clones. On this clone itself: What it binds is unknown.

Input material: PBMCs. The rearrangement joins TRBV28 to TRBJ1-5; tentatively, D is TRBD1 (5 bases). The origin of this receptor is a man aged 50 or older in good health and CMV-seronegative. CDR3 in amino acids: CASSAWAGHNQPQHF. The CDR3, as DNA: TGTGCCAGCAGCGCCTGGGCAGGGCACAATCAGCCCCAGCATTTT. Together with reference TRBV28 and TRBJ1-5, the CDR3 gives the full variable domain: DVKVTQSSRYLVKRTGEKVFLECVQDMDHENMFWYRQDPGLGLRLIYFSYDVKMKEKGDIPEGYSVSREKKERFSLILESASTNQTSMYLCASSAWAGHNQPQHFGDGTRLSIL.